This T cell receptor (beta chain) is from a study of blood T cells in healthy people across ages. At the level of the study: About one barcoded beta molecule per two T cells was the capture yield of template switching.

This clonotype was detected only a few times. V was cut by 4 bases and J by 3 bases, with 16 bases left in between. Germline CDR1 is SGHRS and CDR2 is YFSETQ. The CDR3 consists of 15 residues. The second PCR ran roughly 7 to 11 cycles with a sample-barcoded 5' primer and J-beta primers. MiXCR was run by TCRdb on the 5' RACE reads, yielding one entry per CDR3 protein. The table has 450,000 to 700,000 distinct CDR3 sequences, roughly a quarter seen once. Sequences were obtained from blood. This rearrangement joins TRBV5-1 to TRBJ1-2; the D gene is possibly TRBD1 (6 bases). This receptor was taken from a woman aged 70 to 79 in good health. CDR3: CASSMLPGQDYGYTF. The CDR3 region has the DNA TGCGCCAGCAGCATGCTACCGGGACAAGACTATGGCTACACCTTC. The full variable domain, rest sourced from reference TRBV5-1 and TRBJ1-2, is KAGVTQTPRYLIKTRGQQVTLSCSPISGHRSVSWYQQTPGQGLQFLFEYFSETQRNKGNFPGRFSGRQFSNSRSEMNVSTLELGDSALYLCASSMLPGQDYGYTFGSGTRLTVV.